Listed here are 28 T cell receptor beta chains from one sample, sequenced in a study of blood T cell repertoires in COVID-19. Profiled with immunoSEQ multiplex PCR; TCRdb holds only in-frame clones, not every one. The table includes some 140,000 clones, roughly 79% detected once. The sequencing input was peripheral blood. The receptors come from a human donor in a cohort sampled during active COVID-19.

The CDR3 DNA follows: TGTGCCAGCAGCCCTCACACTGAAGCTTTCTTT. It codes for CASSPHTEAFF. The chain links TRBV6-6 to TRBJ1-1; D is uncertain. This CDR3 spans 11 amino acids. V lost 6 bases and J 3 bases, leaving 5 bases between the germline ends. Germline loops: CDR1 MNHNY, CDR2 SVGAGI (reference sequence).

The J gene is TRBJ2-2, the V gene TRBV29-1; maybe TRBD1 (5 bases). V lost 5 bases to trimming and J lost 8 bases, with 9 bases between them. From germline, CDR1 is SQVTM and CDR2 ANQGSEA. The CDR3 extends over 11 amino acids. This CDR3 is CSVLRTGELFF. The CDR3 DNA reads TGCAGCGTTCTCAGGACAGGGGAGCTGTTTTTT.

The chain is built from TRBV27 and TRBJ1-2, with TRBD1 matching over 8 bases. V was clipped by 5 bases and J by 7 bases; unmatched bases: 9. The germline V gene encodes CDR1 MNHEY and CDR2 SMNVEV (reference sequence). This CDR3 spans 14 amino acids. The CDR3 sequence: CASSITGGFSGYTF. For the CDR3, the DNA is TGTGCCAGCAGTATCACAGGGGGTTTTTCTGGCTACACCTTC.

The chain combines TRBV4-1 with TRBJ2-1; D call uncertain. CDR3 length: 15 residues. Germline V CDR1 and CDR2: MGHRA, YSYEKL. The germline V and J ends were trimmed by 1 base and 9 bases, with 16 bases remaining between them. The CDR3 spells CASSQVLVAESEQFF. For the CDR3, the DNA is TGCGCCAGCAGCCAAGTTCTAGTTGCCGAGAGTGAGCAGTTCTTC.

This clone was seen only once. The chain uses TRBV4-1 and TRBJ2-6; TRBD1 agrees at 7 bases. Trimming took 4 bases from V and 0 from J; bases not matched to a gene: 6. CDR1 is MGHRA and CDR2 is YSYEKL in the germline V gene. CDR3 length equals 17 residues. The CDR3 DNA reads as TGCGCCAGCAGCCCGGGACAGTTTAGCTCTGGGGCCAACGTCCTGACTTTC. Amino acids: CASSPGQFSSGANVLTF.

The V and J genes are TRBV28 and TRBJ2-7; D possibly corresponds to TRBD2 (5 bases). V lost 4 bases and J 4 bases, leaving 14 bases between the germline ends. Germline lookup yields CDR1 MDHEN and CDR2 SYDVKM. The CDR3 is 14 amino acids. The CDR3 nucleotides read TGTGCCAGCAGTTGGCCCGGGGAGTGGTACGAGCAGTACTTC. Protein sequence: CASSWPGEWYEQYF. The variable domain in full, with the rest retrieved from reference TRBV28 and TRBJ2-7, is DVKVTQSSRYLVKRTGEKVFLECVQDMDHENMFWYRQDPGLGLRLIYFSYDVKMKEKGDIPEGYSVSREKKERFSLILESASTNQTSMYLCASSWPGEWYEQYFGPGTRLTVT.

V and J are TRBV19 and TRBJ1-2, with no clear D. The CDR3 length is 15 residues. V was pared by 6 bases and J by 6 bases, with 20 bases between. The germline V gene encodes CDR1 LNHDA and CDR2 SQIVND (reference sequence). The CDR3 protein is CASSRRDRDSDGYTF. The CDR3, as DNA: TGTGCCAGTAGCAGGAGGGATAGGGATTCGGATGGCTACACCTTC.

The CDR3 region is CASSSRERLETQYF. The CDR3 DNA reads as TGTGCCAGCAGCTCCAGGGAAAGATTGGAGACCCAGTACTTC. The chain uses TRBV6-6 and TRBJ2-5; tentatively, D is TRBD1 (5 bases). Germline CDR1 MNHNY, CDR2 SVGAGI (reference sequence). This CDR3 contains 14 residues. The V end lost 6 bases, the J end lost 5 bases, and 16 bases lay between the germline ends.

Here the CDR3 reads CASSLKIGEQYF. CDR3 bases: TGTGCCAGCAGTTTAAAAATCGGGGAGCAGTACTTC. V gene TRBV27 combines with J gene TRBJ2-7; no clear D. The V end was cut by 2 bases, the J end by 7 bases, with 9 bases between. Looked up from germline, CDR1 is MNHEY and CDR2 is SMNVEV (reference sequence). The CDR3 runs 12 residues.

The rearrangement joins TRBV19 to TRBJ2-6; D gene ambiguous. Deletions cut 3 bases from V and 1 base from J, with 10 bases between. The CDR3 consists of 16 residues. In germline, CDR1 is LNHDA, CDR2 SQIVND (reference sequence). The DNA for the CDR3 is TGTGCCAGTAGTATGAGCCGATTGTCTGGGGCCAACGTCCTGACTTTC. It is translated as CASSMSRLSGANVLTF.

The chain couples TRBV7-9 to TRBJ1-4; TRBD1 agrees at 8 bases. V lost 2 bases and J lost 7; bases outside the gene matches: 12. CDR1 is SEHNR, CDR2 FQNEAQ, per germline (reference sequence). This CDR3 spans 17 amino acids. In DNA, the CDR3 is TGTGCCAGCAGCTTACACCAAACGGTCAGGGGGCTTGAAAAACTGTTTTTT. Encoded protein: CASSLHQTVRGLEKLFF.

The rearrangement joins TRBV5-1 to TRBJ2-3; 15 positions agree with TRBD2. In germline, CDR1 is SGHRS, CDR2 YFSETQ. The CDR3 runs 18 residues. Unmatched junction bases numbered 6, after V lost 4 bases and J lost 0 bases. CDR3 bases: TGCGCCAGCAGCGCCATGGGACTAGCGGGGGGTAGCACAGATACGCAGTATTTT. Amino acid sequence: CASSAMGLAGGSTDTQYF.

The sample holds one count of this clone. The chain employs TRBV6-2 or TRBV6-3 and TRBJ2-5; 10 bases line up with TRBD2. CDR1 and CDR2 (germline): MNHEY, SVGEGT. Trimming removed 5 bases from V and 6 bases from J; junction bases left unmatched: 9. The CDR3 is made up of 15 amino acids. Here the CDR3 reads CASSPSTSGVKTQYF. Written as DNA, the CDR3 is TGTGCCAGCAGTCCATCCACTAGCGGGGTAAAGACCCAGTACTTC.

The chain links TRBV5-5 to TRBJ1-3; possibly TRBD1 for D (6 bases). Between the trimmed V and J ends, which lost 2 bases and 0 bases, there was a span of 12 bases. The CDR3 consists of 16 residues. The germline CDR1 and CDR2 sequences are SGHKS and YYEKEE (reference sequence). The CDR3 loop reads CASSLQGLRSGNTIYF. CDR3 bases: TGTGCCAGCAGCTTACAGGGCCTTCGCTCTGGAAACACCATATATTTT.

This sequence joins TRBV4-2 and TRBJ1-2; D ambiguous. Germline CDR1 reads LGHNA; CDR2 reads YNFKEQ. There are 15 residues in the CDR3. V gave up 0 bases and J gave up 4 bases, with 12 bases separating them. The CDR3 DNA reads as TGTGCCAGCAGCCAAGAGGGAGATTCGGGCTATGGCTACACCTTC. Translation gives CASSQEGDSGYGYTF.

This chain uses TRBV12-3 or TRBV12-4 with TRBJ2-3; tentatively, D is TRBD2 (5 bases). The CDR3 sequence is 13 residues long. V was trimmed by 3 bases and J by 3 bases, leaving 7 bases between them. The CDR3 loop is CASSFGGTDTQYF. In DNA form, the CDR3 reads TGTGCCAGCAGTTTTGGAGGTACAGATACGCAGTATTTT.

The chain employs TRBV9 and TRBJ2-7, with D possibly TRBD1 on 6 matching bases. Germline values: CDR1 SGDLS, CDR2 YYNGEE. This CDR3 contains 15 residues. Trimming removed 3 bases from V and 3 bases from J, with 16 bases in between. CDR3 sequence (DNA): TGTGCCAGCAGCGAGGGATCAGGGGAGATCTACGAGCAGTACTTC. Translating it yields CASSEGSGEIYEQYF.

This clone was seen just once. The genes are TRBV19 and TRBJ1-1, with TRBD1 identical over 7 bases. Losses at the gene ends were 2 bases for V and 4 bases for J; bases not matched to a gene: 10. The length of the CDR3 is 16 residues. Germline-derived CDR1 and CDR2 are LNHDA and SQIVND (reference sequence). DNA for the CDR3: TGTGCCAGTAGTATATCGCCGACAGGGTTCTTCACTGAAGCTTTCTTT. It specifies CASSISPTGFFTEAFF.

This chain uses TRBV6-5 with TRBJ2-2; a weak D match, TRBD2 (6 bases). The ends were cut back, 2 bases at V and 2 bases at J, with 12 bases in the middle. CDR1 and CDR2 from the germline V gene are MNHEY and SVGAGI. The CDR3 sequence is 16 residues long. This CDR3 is CASSYPSGSNTGELFF. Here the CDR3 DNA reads TGTGCCAGCAGTTACCCATCCGGGAGCAACACCGGGGAGCTGTTTTTT.

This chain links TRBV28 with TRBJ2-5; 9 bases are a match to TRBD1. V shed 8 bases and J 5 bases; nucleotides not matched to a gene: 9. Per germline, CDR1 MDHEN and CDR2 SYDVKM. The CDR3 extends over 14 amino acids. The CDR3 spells CASGGQGKRETQYF. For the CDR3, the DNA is TGTGCCAGCGGGGGACAGGGAAAGCGGGAGACCCAGTACTTC.

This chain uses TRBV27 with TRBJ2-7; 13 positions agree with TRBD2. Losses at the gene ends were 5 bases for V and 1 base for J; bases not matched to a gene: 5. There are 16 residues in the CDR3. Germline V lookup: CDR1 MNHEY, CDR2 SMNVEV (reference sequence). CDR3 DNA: TGTGCCAGCAGTCACGGACTAGCGGGGGATTCCTACGAGCAGTACTTC. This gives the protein CASSHGLAGDSYEQYF.

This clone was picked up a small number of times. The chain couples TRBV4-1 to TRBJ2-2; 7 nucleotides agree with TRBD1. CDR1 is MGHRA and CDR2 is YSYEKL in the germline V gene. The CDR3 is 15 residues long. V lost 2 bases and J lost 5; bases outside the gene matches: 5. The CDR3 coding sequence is TGCGCCAGCAGCCAAACGGGACAGTTTACCGGGGAGCTGTTTTTT. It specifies CASSQTGQFTGELFF.

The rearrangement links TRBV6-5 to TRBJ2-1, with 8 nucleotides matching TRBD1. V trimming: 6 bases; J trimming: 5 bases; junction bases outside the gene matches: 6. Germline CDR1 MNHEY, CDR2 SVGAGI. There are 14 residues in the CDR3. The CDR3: CASRLGQANNEQFF. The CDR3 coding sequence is TGTGCCAGCAGATTGGGACAGGCAAACAATGAGCAGTTCTTC.

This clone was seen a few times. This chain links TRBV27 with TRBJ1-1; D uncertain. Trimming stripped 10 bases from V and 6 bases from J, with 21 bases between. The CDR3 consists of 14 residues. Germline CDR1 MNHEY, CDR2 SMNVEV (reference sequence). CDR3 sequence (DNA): TGTGCCACCGTTAGTGGAGGCTCAGGTTCTGAAGCTTTCTTT. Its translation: CATVSGGSGSEAFF.

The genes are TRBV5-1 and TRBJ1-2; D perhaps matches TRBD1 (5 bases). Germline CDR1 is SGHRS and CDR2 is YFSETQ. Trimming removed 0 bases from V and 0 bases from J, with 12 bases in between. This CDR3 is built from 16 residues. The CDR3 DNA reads TGCGCCAGCAGCTTGGGCGACAGTTCAGCTAACTATGGCTACACCTTC. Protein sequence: CASSLGDSSANYGYTF.

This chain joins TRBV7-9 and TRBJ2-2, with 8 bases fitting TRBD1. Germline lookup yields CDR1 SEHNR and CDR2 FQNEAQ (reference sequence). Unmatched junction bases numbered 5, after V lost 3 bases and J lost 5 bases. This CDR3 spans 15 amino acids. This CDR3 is CASSLTGVGTGELFF. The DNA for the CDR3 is TGTGCCAGCAGCTTGACAGGGGTTGGGACCGGGGAGCTGTTTTTT.

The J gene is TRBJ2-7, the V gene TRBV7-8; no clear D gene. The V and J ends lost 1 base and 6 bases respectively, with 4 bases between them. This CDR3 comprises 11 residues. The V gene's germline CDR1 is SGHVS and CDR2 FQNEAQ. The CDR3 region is CASSLGPEQYF. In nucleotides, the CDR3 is TGTGCCAGCAGCTTAGGGCCCGAGCAGTACTTC.

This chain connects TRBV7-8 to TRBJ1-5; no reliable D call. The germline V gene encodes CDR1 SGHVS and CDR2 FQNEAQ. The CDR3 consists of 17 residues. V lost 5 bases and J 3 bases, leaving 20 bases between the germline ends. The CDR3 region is CASSPRSDRVNNQPQHF. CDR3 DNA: TGTGCCAGCAGCCCGAGATCAGACCGGGTAAACAATCAGCCCCAGCATTTT. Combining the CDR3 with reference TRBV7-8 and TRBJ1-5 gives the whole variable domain GAGVSQSPRYKVAKRGQDVALRCDPISGHVSLFWYQQALGQGPEFLTYFQNEAQLDKSGLPSDRFFAERPEGSVSTLKIQRTQQEDSAVYLCASSPRSDRVNNQPQHFGDGTRLSIL.